The rows below give T cell receptor beta chains drawn from one sample of a study of blood T cell repertoires in COVID-19. TCRdb keeps only in-frame clones here, not all; method: immunoSEQ multiplex PCR. This table has 650,000 to 800,000 clones, 85% to 90% appearing once. The sample consisted of peripheral blood. The origin of the receptors is a woman aged 18-29 years with acute or convalescent COVID-19. The CDR3 runs from the conserved cysteine through the conserved F or W. D genes are given only for firm matches. The size entry is marked missing in some rows and otherwise reads once, few, many or a size class.

V gene: TRBV6-6; D gene: -; J gene: TRBJ1-2; clone size: -; CDR3 DNA: TGTGCCAGCAGGTACGACCCGGACAGTTCAAACTATGGCTACACCTTC; CDR3 protein: CASRYDPDSSNYGYTF
V gene: TRBV3-1/TRBV3-2; D gene: -; J gene: TRBJ1-1; clone size: -; CDR3 DNA: TGTGCCAGCAGCAGCGCGGGTCCTGAAGCTTTCTTT; CDR3 protein: CASSSAGPEAFF
V gene: TRBV7-9; D gene: -; J gene: TRBJ1-2; clone size: -; CDR3 DNA: TGTGCCAGCAGCTCTGACAGCTATGGCTACACCTTC; CDR3 protein: CASSSDSYGYTF
V gene: TRBV18; D gene: TRBD2; J gene: TRBJ2-3; clone size: once; CDR3 DNA: TGTGCCAGCTCACCACAACTAGCGGGGGTGATCACAGATACGCAGTATTTT; CDR3 protein: CASSPQLAGVITDTQYF
V gene: TRBV5-1; D gene: TRBD1; J gene: TRBJ1-4; clone size: -; CDR3 DNA: TGCGCCAGCAGCGCTGGGACAGAGGGTGAAAAACTGTTTTTT; CDR3 protein: CASSAGTEGEKLFF
V gene: TRBV4-1; D gene: -; J gene: TRBJ2-7; clone size: once; CDR3 DNA: TGCGCCAGCAGCCAAGGGATAGCCCGCTACGAGCAGTACTTC; CDR3 protein: CASSQGIARYEQYF
V gene: TRBV10-3; D gene: -; J gene: TRBJ1-1; clone size: once; CDR3 DNA: TGTGCCATCAGTGGTAGGGGTTACACTGAAGCTTTCTTT; CDR3 protein: CAISGRGYTEAFF
V gene: TRBV6-4; D gene: TRBD2; J gene: TRBJ2-2; clone size: -; CDR3 DNA: TGTGCCAGCAGTGCCCGGGGGGACGGGGAGCTGTTTTTT; CDR3 protein: CASSARGDGELFF
V gene: TRBV5-1; D gene: -; J gene: TRBJ1-5; clone size: -; CDR3 DNA: TGCGCCAGCAGCTTGAGCGGGATTTATCGTCAGCCCCAGCATTTT; CDR3 protein: CASSLSGIYRQPQHF
V gene: TRBV5-1; D gene: TRBD2; J gene: TRBJ2-5; clone size: -; CDR3 DNA: TGCGCCAGCAGCTCTAGCGGGGGGTACCAAGAGACCCAGTACTTC; CDR3 protein: CASSSSGGYQETQYF
V gene: TRBV2; D gene: -; J gene: TRBJ1-6; clone size: few; CDR3 DNA: TGTGCCAGCAGTGTACAGGGAACTAGGTCACCCCTCCACTTT; CDR3 protein: CASSVQGTRSPLHF
V gene: TRBV4-1; D gene: TRBD2; J gene: TRBJ2-1; clone size: -; CDR3 DNA: TGCGCCAGCAGCCAAGAGGGAGTAGCGGGGGGGAGCTCCTACAATGAGCAGTTCTTC; CDR3 protein: CASSQEGVAGGSSYNEQFF
V gene: TRBV5-1; D gene: -; J gene: TRBJ2-7; clone size: -; CDR3 DNA: TGCGCCAGCAGCTTGGACAGTATGGGCGAGCAGTACTTC; CDR3 protein: CASSLDSMGEQYF
V gene: TRBV6-1; D gene: -; J gene: TRBJ1-2; clone size: once; CDR3 DNA: TGTGCCAGCAGTGAATTTGGAGGACAGCCGACCTATGGCTACACCTTC; CDR3 protein: CASSEFGGQPTYGYTF
V gene: TRBV19; D gene: -; J gene: TRBJ1-2; clone size: -; CDR3 DNA: TGTGCCAGTAGTATCTACCCCGTTACTAACTATGGCTACACCTTC; CDR3 protein: CASSIYPVTNYGYTF
V gene: TRBV3-1/TRBV3-2; D gene: TRBD1; J gene: TRBJ1-2; clone size: -; CDR3 DNA: TGTGCCAGCAGCCCAAGCCTACAGGGGGGGATAGGCTACACCTTC; CDR3 protein: CASSPSLQGGIGYTF
V gene: TRBV18; D gene: -; J gene: TRBJ2-7; clone size: -; CDR3 DNA: TGTGCCAGCTCACCCTTCTCAACAGGGCAGACCCCTTCCGAGCAGTACTTC; CDR3 protein: CASSPFSTGQTPSEQYF
V gene: TRBV5-1; D gene: TRBD1; J gene: TRBJ1-5; clone size: -; CDR3 DNA: TGCGCCAGCAGCTTGGTAGGGACAGGGGGAAGGGAGCCCCAGCATTTT; CDR3 protein: CASSLVGTGGREPQHF
V gene: TRBV27; D gene: -; J gene: TRBJ1-2; clone size: -; CDR3 DNA: TGTGCCAGCAGTTCGCAACCATCACTCCAGGGTTTCTATGGCTACACCTTC; CDR3 protein: CASSSQPSLQGFYGYTF
V gene: TRBV6-1; D gene: -; J gene: TRBJ2-7; clone size: -; CDR3 DNA: TGTGCCAGCAGTGAAGCGCCCCAGGGGCTCCGCGGGCAGTACTTC; CDR3 protein: CASSEAPQGLRGQYF
V gene: TRBV10-3; D gene: TRBD1; J gene: TRBJ1-2; clone size: -; CDR3 DNA: TGTGCCATCAACCTCGGACAGGGGGAGAGTGGCTACACCTTC; CDR3 protein: CAINLGQGESGYTF
V gene: TRBV30; D gene: TRBD1; J gene: TRBJ2-7; clone size: few; CDR3 DNA: TGTGCCTGCCGGCCCCGGGACAGGCCCACCTACGAGCAGTACTTC; CDR3 protein: CACRPRDRPTYEQYF
V gene: TRBV7-8; D gene: -; J gene: TRBJ1-6; clone size: -; CDR3 DNA: TGTGCCAGCCAAGACGGAGTGAGCTCCTATAATTCACCCCTCCACTTT; CDR3 protein: CASQDGVSSYNSPLHF